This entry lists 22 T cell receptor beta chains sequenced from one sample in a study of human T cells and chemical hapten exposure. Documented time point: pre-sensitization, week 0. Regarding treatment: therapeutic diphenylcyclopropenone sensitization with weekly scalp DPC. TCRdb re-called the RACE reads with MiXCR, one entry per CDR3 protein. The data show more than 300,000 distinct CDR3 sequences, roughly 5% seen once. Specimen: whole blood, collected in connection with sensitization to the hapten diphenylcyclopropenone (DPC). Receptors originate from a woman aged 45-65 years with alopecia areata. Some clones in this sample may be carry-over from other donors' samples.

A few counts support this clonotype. The DNA for the CDR3 is TGTGCCAGCAGCTCTGCCGGGACTAGCGGGAGATCCTACAATGAGCAGTTCTTC. Translating it yields CASSSAGTSGRSYNEQFF. This chain links TRBV7-8 with TRBJ2-1; 14 nucleotides align to TRBD2. Germline V gene lookup returns CDR1 SGHVS and CDR2 FQNEAQ. J was trimmed by 1 base and V by 4 bases; bases with no gene match: 6. The CDR3 is 18 residues long.

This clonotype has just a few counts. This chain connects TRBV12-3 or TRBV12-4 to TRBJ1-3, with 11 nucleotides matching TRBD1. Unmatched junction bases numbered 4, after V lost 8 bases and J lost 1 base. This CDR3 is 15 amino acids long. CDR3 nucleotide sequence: TGTGCCAGCGGGGGGACAGGGGGATCTGGAAACACCATATATTTT. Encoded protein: CASGGTGGSGNTIYF.

CDR3 protein: CASSLALESDTQYF. CDR3 sequence (DNA): TGTGCCAGCAGCTTAGCCCTGGAATCAGATACGCAGTATTTT. The rearrangement uses TRBV7-9 and TRBJ2-3, with no clear D. V was cut by 0 bases and J by 4 bases, with 8 bases left in between. The germline V gene has CDR1 SEHNR and CDR2 FQNEAQ (reference sequence). This CDR3 region has 14 residues.

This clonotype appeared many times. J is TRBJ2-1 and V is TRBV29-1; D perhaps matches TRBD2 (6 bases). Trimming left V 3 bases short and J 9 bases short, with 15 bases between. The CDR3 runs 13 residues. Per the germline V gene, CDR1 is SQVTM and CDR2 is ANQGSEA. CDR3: CSVEGGPTREQFF. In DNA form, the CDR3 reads TGCAGCGTTGAGGGGGGACCGACCCGTGAGCAGTTCTTC.

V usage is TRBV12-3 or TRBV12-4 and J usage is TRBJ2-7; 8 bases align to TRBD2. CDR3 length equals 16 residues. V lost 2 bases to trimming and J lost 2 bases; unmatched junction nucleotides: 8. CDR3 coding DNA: TGTGCCAGCAGTTTATATGGCAGCGGGAGTGCCTACGAGCAGTACTTC. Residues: CASSLYGSGSAYEQYF.

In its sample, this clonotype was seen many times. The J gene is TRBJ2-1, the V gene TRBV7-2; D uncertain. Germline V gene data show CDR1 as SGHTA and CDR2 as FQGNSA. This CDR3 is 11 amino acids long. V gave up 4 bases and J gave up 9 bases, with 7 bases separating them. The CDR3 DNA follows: TGTGCCAGCAGCTCTTTGGTTGAGCAGTTCTTC. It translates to CASSSLVEQFF.

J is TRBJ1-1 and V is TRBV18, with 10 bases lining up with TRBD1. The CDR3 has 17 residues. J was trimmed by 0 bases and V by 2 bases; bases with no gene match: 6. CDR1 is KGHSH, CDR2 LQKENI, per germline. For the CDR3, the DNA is TGTGCCAGCTCACCAAGAGGGACAGGGGTCATGAACACTGAAGCTTTCTTT. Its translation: CASSPRGTGVMNTEAFF.

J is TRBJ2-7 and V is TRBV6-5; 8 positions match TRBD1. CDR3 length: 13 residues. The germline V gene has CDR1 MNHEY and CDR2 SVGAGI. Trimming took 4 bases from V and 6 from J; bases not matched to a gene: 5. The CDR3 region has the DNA TGTGCCAGCAGTTCGCAGGGGGCCCGCGAGCAGTACTTC. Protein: CASSSQGAREQYF.

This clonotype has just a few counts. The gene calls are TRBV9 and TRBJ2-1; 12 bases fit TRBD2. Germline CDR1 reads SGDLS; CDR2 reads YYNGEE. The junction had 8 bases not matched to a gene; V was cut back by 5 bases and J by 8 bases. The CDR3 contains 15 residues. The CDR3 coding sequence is TGTGCCAGCAGACCCGGACTAGCGGGGATAGATGAGCAGTTCTTC. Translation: CASRPGLAGIDEQFF.

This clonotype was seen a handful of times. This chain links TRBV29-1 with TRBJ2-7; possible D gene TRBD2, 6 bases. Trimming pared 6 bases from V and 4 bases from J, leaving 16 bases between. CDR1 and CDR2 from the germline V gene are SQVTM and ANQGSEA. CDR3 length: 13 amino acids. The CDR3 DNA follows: TGCAGCGTCGTCTCGGCCGGGGGATACGAGCAGTACTTC. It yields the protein CSVVSAGGYEQYF.

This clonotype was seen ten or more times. In nucleotides, the CDR3 is TGTGCTAGTGGTTACACAGGGGAGGAGCAGTACTTC. This encodes CASGYTGEEQYF. This chain connects TRBV12-5 to TRBJ2-7; 7 nucleotides match TRBD1. This CDR3 has 12 residues. CDR1 and CDR2 (germline): LGHNT, FRNRAP. The V gene end was trimmed by 4 bases and the J gene end by 7 bases; junction bases not matched to a gene: 4.

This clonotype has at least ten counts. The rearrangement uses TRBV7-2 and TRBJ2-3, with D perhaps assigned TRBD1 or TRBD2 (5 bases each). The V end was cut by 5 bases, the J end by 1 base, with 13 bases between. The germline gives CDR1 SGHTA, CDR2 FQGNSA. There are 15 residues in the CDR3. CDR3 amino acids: CASSPSGTRTDTQYF. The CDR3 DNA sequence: TGTGCCAGCAGCCCTTCCGGGACCCGCACAGATACGCAGTATTTT. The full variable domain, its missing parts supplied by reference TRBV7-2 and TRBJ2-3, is GAGVSQSPSNKVTEKGKDVELRCDPISGHTALYWYRQSLGQGLEFLIYFQGNSAPDKSGLPSDRFSAERTGGSVSTLTIQRTQQEDSAVYLCASSPSGTRTDTQYFGPGTRLTVL.

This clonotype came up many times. The CDR3 sequence: CASSLENQGTDTQYF. Written as DNA, the CDR3 is TGCGCCAGCAGCTTGGAAAACCAGGGCACAGATACGCAGTATTTT. The chain is built from TRBV5-1 and TRBJ2-3, with D unclear. Trimming stripped 0 bases from V and 1 base from J, with 9 bases between. The germline gives CDR1 SGHRS, CDR2 YFSETQ. This CDR3 is 15 amino acids long. The full variable domain, rest sourced from reference TRBV5-1 and TRBJ2-3, is KAGVTQTPRYLIKTRGQQVTLSCSPISGHRSVSWYQQTPGQGLQFLFEYFSETQRNKGNFPGRFSGRQFSNSRSEMNVSTLELGDSALYLCASSLENQGTDTQYFGPGTRLTVL.

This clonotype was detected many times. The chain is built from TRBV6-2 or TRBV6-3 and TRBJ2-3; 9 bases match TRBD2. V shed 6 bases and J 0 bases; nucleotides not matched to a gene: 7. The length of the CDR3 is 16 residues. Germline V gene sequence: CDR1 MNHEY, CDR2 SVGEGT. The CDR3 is CASSSRTSASTDTQYF. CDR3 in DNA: TGTGCCAGCAGCTCCCGGACTAGCGCGAGCACAGATACGCAGTATTTT.

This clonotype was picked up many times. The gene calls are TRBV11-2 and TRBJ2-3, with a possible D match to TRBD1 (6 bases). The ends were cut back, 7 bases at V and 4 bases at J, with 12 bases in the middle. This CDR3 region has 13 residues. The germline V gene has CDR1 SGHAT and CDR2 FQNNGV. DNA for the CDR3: TGTGCCAGCAACCAACAGGGAGCAGATACGCAGTATTTT. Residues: CASNQQGADTQYF.

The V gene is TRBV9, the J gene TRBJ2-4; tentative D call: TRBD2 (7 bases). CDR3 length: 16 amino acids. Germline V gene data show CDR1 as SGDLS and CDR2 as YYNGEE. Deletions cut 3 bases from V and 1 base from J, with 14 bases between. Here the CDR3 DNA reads TGTGCCAGCAGCGGCAGAGGGGGGGCGGCCAAAAACATTCAGTACTTC. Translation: CASSGRGGAAKNIQYF.

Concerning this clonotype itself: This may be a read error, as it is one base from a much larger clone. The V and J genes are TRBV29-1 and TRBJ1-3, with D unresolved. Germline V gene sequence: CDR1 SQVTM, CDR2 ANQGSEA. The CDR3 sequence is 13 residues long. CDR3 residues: CSAGGGSGSTIYF. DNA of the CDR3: TGCAGCGCCGGTGGTGGTTCTGGAAGCACCATATATTTT.

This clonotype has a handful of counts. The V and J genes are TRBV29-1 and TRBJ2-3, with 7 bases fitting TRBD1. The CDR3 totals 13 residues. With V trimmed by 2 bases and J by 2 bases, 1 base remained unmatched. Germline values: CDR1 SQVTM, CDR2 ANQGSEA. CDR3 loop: CSVEQGVTDTQYF. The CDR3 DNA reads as TGCAGCGTTGAACAGGGGGTCACAGATACGCAGTATTTT.

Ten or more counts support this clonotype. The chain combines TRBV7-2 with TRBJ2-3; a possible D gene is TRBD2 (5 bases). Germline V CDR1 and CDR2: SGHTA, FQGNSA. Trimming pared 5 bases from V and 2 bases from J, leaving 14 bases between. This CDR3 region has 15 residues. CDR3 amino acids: CASSLRVGVTDTQYF. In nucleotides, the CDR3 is TGTGCCAGCAGCCTCCGTGTGGGAGTCACAGATACGCAGTATTTT.

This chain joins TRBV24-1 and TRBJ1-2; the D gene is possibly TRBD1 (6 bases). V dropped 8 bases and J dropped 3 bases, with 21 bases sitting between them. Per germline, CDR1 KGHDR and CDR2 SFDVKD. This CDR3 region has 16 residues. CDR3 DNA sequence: TGTGCCACCACCCCGCCCCGGGACACGTCGGACTATGGCTACACCTTC. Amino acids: CATTPPRDTSDYGYTF.

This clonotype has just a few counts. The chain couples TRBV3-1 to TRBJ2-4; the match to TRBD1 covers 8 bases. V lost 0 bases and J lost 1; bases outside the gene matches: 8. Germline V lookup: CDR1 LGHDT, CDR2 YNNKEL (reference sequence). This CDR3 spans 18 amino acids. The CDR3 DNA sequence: TGTGCCAGCAGCCAAGAGAGGACAGGGTTTGCGGCCAAAAACATTCAGTACTTC. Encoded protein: CASSQERTGFAAKNIQYF.

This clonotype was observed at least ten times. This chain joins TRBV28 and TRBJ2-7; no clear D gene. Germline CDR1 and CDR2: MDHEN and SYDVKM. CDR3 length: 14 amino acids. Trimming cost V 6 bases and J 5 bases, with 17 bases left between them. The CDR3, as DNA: TGTGCCAGCAGCCTCTCCCCCCCGAGAAACGAGCAGTACTTC. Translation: CASSLSPPRNEQYF.